Below are 4 T cell receptor beta chains sequenced from a single sample in a study of T cells in Graves' hyperthyroidism and ophthalmopathy. RNA transcripts served as the template for amplifying TCR beta CDR3 regions. First-round RT-PCR of the TCR CDR3 relied on the HTBI primer set. Using its own MiXCR run on the multiplex PCR reads, TCRdb lists one record per CDR3 protein. The repertoire holds about 380,000 distinct CDR3 sequences, with about 13% as singletons. The sample was blood. All receptors derive from a man younger than 45 with Graves' hyperthyroidism that later progressed to Graves' ophthalmopathy.

This clonotype was observed a few times. J is TRBJ2-5 and V is TRBV5-5; the D gene is possibly TRBD1 (6 bases). Trimming shortened V by 0 bases and J by 2 bases, and 8 bases separated the two germline ends. The CDR3 spans 14 residues. Germline V lookup: CDR1 SGHKS, CDR2 YYEKEE (reference sequence). In DNA form, the CDR3 reads TGTGCCAGCAGCTTGGTACAGGGTCAAGAGACCCAGTACTTC. This encodes CASSLVQGQETQYF.

Notes on this clonotype: This may stem from a read error, because a much larger clone lies one nucleotide away. Given the absence of the conserved phenylalanine or tryptophan at the CDR3 end, a read error is likely. This chain uses TRBV7-9 with TRBJ2-3; no firm D call. Germline V gene sequence: CDR1 SEHNR, CDR2 FQNEAQ (reference sequence). The CDR3 runs 12 residues. V was shortened by 7 bases and J by 3 bases, with 8 bases between the two germline ends. In DNA, the CDR3 is TGTGCCAGCACCCCTCCAACAGATACGCAGTATCTT. Translated: CASTPPTDTQYL.

At least ten counts were recorded for this clonotype. The V gene is TRBV7-9, the J gene TRBJ2-1; D is unclear. This CDR3 has 13 amino acids. The V end was cut by 0 bases, the J end by 7 bases, with 7 bases between. Germline CDR1 and CDR2: SEHNR and FQNEAQ (reference sequence). CDR3 DNA: TGTGCCAGCAGCTTAGCTGCTGGGAATGAGCAGTTCTTC. Residues: CASSLAAGNEQFF. Drawing the rest from reference TRBV7-9 and TRBJ2-1, the complete variable domain is DTGVSQNPRHKITKRGQNVTFRCDPISEHNRLYWYRQTLGQGPEFLTYFQNEAQLEKSRLLSDRFSAERPKGSFSTLEIQRTEQGDSAMYLCASSLAAGNEQFFGPGTRLTVL.

In its sample, this clonotype was seen many times. V and J are TRBV24-1 and TRBJ1-5, with D possibly matching TRBD1 (6 bases). Germline assignment: CDR1 KGHDR and CDR2 SFDVKD. V gave up 6 bases and J gave up 9 bases, with 14 bases separating them. This CDR3 contains 13 residues. The CDR3 region is CATSLRKGGPQHF. The DNA for the CDR3 is TGTGCCACCAGTTTACGGAAGGGGGGGCCCCAGCATTTT.